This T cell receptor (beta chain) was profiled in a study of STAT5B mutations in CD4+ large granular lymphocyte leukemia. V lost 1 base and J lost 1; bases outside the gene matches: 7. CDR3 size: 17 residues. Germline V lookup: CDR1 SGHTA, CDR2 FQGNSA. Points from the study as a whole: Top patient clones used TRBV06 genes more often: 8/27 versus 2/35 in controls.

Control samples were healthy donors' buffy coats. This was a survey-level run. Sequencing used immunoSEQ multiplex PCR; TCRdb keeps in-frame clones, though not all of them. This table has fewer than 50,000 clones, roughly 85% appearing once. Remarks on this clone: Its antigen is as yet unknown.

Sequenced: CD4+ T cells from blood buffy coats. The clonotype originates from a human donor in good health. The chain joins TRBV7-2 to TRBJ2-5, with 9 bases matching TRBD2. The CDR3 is CASSLGPGLAPQETQYF. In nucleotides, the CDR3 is TGTGCCAGCAGCTTAGGGCCGGGACTAGCCCCCCAAGAGACCCAGTACTTC. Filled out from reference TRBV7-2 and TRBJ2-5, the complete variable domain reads GAGVSQSPSNKVTEKGKDVELRCDPISGHTALYWYRQSLGQGLEFLIYFQGNSAPDKSGLPSDRFSAERTGGSVSTLTIQRTQQEDSAVYLCASSLGPGLAPQETQYFGPGTRLLVL.